This T cell receptor (beta chain) was recovered during a study of T-cell memory formation after mild COVID-19 (dated by TCRdb to the early 2020s). About the investigation overall: TCR sequence clusters from the two donors were largely donor specific. In a couple of donors, T-cell clones that expanded and contracted after mild COVID-19 were tracked by sequencing TCRalpha and TCRbeta repertoires over time. Two young, previously healthy adult volunteers made up the cohort, one male and one female.

Sequencing was performed on an Illumina NovaSeq 6000. TCRalpha and TCRbeta cDNA libraries were built by 5'RACE with constant-segment primers, adding sample barcodes and unique molecular identifiers. Trizol reagent was used to extract RNA from every sample. Libraries were amplified in two PCR steps, with a second sample barcode and Illumina TruSeq adapters added in the second step. Libraries were sequenced on an Illumina NovaSeq with 2 x 150 bp paired-end reads. In the source study's methods: The reads were demultiplexed and collapsed into UMI-guided consensus sequences using migec v1.2.7. Using mixcr v2.1.11, UMI consensuses were aligned to TRA and TRB V and J templates and then assembled into clonotypes. A clonotype was counted as expanded or contracted only when both edgeR and NoisET called the clonotype significant, with the noise models trained on biological replicates. edgeR calls used a false discovery rate-adjusted p below 0.01 and a log2 fold-change threshold of 1. As an exploratory analysis of dynamics, PCA with hierarchical clustering was applied to max-normalized trajectories of the 1000 most abundant clonotypes. The CD4 or CD8 phenotype of responding clones was assigned using the separately sequenced CD4+ and CD8+ repertoires. The public reads were reanalyzed by TCRdb: fastp trimming at Q25, MiXCR alignment, in-frame beta chains only. Rows merge per CDR3 protein into single entries with the most common DNA and genes. For this entry, the V and J calls and clone size follow TCRdb and not the study's own pipeline. The table for this sample lists fewer than 700,000 distinct CDR3 sequences; about a sixth of them were counted only once. Jointly, the top ten make up around 11% of the sample.

As concerns this clonotype: No antigen is known for it. Base qualities are not provided; no much larger clone lies one nucleotide away.

General findings and caveats noted by the study authors: Contracting CD4+ clones were located mainly in the CM and EM memory subsets, whereas CD8+ clones were found to be enriched in EMRA. The study covered only a couple of mild cases, and larger cohorts including severe cases with pre-infection samples were considered necessary. Some responding clones were detected in pre-infection memory, which suggested that pre-existing cross-reactive memory T cells had joined the SARS-CoV-2 response. Balanced CD4/CD8 phenotypes were observed for clones contracting from day 15 to 85, whereas a bias towards CD4+ was observed for a second wave of clones expanding from day 15 to 37. The second-wave clones that peaked on day 37 were not confirmed to be SARS-CoV-2 specific.

Ficoll-Paque density gradient centrifugation was the method used to isolate PBMCs. Sequences were obtained from PBMCs or a T cell subset sorted from them (not recorded which). This receptor was identified in an adult woman who had mild COVID-19 (a few samples of this study predate the infection). The sample titles of this study are shuffled in the database, so cell type and time point are left out; the donor was told from shared clones.

The DNA is as follows: TGTGCCAGCAGCTTAGGCACGTCGCTGTACCAAGAGACCCAGTACTTC. This is translated as CASSLGTSLYQETQYF. The chain links TRBV7-9 with TRBJ2-5, with the D gene not clear enough to name. Trimming takes 1 base from V and 0 bases from J, and the germline ends sit 12 bases apart. CDR1 and CDR2 (SEHNR, FQNEAQ) derive from the germline V gene (reference sequence). The CDR3 runs 16 residues from the cysteine to the phenylalanine. The DNA shown is the 48-base CDR3, in frame from base 1.